What follows describes a single T cell receptor (beta chain). Its target is unknown. Unique molecular identifiers were affixed to single, distinct cDNA molecules. TCRdb fed the 5' RACE reads into MiXCR, producing one record per CDR3 protein. This sample has more than 40,000 distinct CDR3 sequences, with 5% to 6.5% found just once. This specimen belongs to a study of early T cells in non-severe SARS-CoV-2 infection. As for the study in general: Unsorted whole blood bulk RNA was sequenced, with unpaired chains.

In germline, CDR1 is DFQATT, CDR2 SNEGSKA (reference sequence). Germline trimming cut 5 bases from V and 2 bases from J; bases unmatched to any gene: 8. There are 15 residues in the CDR3. Study results and caveats: CD4 and private specificities were missed by VDJdb matching, which favored anti-spike CD8 responses.

The clonotype comes from an adult who was a healthcare worker with PCR-confirmed SARS-CoV-2 infection or an uninfected control (not recorded which). Sequenced here: whole blood, sampled at baseline. The chain links TRBV20-1 to TRBJ2-1; TRBD2 aligns across 8 bases. The CDR3 bases are TGCAGTGCTGCCCAGAGCGGGAGCCCCTACAATGAGCAGTTCTTC. Its translation: CSAAQSGSPYNEQFF.